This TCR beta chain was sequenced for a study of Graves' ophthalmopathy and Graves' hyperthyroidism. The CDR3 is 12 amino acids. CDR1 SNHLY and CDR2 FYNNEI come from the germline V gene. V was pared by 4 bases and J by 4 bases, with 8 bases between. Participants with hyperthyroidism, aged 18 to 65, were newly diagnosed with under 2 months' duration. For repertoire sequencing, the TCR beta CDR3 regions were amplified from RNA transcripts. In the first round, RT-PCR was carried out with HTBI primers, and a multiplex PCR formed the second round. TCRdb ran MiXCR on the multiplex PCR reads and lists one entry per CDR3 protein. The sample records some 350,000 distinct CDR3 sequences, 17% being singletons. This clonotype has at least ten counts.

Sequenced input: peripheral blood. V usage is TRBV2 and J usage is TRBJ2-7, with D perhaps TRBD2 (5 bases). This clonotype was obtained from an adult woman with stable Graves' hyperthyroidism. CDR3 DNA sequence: TGTGCCAGCAGTGTGGAGGTTTACGAGCAGTACTTC. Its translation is CASSVEVYEQYF.